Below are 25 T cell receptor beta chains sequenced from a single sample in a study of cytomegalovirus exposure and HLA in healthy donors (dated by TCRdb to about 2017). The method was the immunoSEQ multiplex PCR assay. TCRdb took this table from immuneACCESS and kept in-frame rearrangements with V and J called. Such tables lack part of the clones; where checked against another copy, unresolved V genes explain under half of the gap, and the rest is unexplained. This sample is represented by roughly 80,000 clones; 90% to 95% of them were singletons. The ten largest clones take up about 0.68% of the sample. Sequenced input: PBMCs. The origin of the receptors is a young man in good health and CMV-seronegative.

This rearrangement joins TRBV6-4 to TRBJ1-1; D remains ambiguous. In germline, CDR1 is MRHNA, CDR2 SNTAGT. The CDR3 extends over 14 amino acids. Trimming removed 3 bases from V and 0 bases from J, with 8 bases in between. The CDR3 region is CASSENSLNTEAFF. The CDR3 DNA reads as TGTGCCAGCAGTGAAAACAGCTTGAACACTGAAGCTTTCTTT.

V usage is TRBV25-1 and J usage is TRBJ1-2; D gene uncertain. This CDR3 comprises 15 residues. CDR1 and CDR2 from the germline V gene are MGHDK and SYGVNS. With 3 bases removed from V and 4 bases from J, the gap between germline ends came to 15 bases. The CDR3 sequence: CASSDGQVSSYGYTF. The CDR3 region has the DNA TGTGCCAGCAGTGATGGGCAGGTTTCCTCCTATGGCTACACCTTC.

The CDR3 reads CAWSVSKSRNTIYF. CDR3 sequence (DNA): TGTGCCTGGAGTGTAAGCAAGTCTCGAAACACCATATATTTT. The chain combines TRBV30 with TRBJ1-3; no clear D. Germline CDR1 is GTSNPN and CDR2 is SVGIG (reference sequence). The CDR3 runs 14 residues. Between the trimmed V and J ends, which lost 0 bases and 5 bases, there was a span of 11 bases.

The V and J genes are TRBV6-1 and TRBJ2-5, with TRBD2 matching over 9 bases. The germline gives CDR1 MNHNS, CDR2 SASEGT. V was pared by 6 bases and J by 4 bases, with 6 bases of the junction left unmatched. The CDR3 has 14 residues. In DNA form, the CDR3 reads TGTGCCAGCAGGATTAGCGGGAGTGGAGAGACCCAGTACTTC. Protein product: CASRISGSGETQYF.

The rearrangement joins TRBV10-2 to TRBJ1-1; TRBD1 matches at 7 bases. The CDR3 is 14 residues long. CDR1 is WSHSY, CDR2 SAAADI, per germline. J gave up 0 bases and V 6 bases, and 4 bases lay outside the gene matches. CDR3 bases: TGCGCCAGCAGCACACAGGGGATGAACACTGAAGCTTTCTTT. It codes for CASSTQGMNTEAFF.

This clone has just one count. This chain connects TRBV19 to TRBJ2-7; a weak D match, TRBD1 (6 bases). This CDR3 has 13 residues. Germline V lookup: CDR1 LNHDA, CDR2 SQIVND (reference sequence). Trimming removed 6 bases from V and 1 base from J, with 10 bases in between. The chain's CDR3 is CASRLTGSYEQYF. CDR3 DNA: TGTGCCAGTAGACTGACAGGTTCCTACGAGCAGTACTTC.

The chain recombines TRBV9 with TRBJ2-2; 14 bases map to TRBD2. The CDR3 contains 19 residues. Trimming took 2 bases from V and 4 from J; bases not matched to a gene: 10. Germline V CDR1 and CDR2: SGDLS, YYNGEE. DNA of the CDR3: TGTGCCAGCAGCGTTCCTCCGGGACTAGCGGGAGCGGGCACCGGGGAGCTGTTTTTT. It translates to CASSVPPGLAGAGTGELFF.

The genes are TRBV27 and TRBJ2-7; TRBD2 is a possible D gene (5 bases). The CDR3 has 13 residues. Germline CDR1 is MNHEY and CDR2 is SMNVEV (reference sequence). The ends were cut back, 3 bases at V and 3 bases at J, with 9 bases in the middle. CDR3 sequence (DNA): TGTGCCAGCAGTTTTACTAGTGACTACGAGCAGTACTTC. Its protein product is CASSFTSDYEQYF.

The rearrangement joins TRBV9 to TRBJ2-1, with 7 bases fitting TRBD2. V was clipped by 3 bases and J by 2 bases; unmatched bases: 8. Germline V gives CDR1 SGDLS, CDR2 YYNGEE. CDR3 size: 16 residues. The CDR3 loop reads CASSAGGSEAYNEQFF. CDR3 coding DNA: TGTGCCAGCAGCGCAGGCGGGAGCGAGGCCTACAATGAGCAGTTCTTC.

This CDR3 reads CASSPLSYNEQFF. As DNA, the CDR3 is TGTGCCAGCAGTCCCCTTTCCTACAATGAGCAGTTCTTC. The chain has TRBV7-9 and TRBJ2-1; no definite D call. The CDR3 contains 13 residues. Germline-derived CDR1 and CDR2 are SEHNR and FQNEAQ (reference sequence). Trimming stripped 6 bases from V and 1 base from J, with 7 bases between.

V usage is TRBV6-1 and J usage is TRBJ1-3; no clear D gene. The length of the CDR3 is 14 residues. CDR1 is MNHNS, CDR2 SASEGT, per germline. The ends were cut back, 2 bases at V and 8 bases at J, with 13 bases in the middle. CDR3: CASSEPLSGYTIYF. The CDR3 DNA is TGTGCCAGCAGTGAACCGCTTTCCGGGTACACCATATATTTT.

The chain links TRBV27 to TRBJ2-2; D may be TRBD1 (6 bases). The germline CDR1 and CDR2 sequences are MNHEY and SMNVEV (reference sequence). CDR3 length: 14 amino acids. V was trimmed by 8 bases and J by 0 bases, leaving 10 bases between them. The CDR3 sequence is CASQDSANTGELFF. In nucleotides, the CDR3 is TGTGCCAGCCAGGACAGTGCGAACACCGGGGAGCTGTTTTTT.

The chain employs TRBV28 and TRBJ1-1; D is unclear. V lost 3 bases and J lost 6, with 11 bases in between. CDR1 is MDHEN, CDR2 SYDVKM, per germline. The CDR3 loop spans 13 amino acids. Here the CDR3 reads CASSFPRWAEAFF. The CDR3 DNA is TGTGCCAGCAGTTTCCCCAGGTGGGCTGAAGCTTTCTTT. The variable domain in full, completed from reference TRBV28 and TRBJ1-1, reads DVKVTQSSRYLVKRTGEKVFLECVQDMDHENMFWYRQDPGLGLRLIYFSYDVKMKEKGDIPEGYSVSREKKERFSLILESASTNQTSMYLCASSFPRWAEAFFGQGTRLTVV.

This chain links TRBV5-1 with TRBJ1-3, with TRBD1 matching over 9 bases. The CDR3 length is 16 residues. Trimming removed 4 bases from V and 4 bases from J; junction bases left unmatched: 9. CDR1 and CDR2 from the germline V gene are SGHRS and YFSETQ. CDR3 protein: CASSPGQGMGGNTIYF. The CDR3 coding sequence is TGCGCCAGCAGCCCTGGACAGGGGATGGGAGGAAACACCATATATTTT.

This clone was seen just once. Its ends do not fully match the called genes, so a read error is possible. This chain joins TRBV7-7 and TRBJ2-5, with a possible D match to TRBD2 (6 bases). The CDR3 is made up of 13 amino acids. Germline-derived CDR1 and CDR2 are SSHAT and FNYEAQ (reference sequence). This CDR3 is CASSLARGETQYF. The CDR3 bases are TGTGCTAGCAGCTTAGCTCGGGGGGAGACCCAGTACTTC.

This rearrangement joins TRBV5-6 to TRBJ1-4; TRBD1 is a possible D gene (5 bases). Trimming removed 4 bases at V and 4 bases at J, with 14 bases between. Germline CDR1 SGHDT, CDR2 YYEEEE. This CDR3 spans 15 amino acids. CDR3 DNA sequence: TGTGCCAGCAGCCGACGCGGGGCGATTAATGAAAAACTGTTTTTT. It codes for CASSRRGAINEKLFF.

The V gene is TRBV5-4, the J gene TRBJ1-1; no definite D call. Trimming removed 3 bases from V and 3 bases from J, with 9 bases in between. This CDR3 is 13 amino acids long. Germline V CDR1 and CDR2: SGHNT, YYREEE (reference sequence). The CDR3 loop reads CASSSSGDTEAFF. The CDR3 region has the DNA TGTGCCAGCAGCTCCTCCGGGGACACTGAAGCTTTCTTT.

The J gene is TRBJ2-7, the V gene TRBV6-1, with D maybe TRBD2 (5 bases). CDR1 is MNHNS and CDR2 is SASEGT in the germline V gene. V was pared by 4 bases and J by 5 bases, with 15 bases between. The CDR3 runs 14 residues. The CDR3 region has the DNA TGTGCCAGCAGTGTACGGGGAGTGGGGAACGAGCAGTACTTC. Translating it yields CASSVRGVGNEQYF.

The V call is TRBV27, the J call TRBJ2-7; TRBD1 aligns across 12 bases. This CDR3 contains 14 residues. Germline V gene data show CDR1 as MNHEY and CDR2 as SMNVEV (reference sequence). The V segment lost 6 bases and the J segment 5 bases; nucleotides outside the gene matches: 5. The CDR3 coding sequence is TGTGCCAGCAGCCCCGGGACAGGGGGCAACGAGCAGTACTTC. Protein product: CASSPGTGGNEQYF.

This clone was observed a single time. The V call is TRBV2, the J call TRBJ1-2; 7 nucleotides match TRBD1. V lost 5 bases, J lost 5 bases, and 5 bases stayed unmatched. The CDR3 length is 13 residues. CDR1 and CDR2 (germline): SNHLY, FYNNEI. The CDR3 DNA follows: TGTGCCAGCAGTCTACAGGGGTCGTATGGCTACACCTTC. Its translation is CASSLQGSYGYTF.

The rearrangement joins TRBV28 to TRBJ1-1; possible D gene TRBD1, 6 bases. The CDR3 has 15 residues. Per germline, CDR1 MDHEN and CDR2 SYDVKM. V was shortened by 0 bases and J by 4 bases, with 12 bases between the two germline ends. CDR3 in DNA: TGTGCCAGCAGTTTATGGGGGGCAAGGGGCACTGAAGCTTTCTTT. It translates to CASSLWGARGTEAFF.

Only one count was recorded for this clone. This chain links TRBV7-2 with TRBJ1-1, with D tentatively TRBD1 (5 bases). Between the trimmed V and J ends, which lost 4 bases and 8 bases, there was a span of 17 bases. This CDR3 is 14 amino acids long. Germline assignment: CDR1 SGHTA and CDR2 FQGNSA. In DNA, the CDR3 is TGTGCCAGCAGCTCACCTCTCCGACAGATCGAAGCTTTCTTT. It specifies CASSSPLRQIEAFF.

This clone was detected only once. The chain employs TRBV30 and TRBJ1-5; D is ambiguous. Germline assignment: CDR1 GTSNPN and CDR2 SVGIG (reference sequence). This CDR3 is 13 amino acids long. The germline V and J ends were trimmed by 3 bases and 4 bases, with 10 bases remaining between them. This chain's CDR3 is CAWSTLRNQPQHF. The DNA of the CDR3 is TGTGCCTGGAGCACCCTCCGGAATCAGCCCCAGCATTTT.

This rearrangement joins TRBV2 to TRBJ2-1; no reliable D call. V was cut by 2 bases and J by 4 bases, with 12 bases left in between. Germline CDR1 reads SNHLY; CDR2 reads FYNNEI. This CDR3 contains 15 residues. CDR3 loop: CASSERQTRYNEQFF. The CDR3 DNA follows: TGTGCCAGCAGTGAAAGGCAGACCAGGTACAATGAGCAGTTCTTC.

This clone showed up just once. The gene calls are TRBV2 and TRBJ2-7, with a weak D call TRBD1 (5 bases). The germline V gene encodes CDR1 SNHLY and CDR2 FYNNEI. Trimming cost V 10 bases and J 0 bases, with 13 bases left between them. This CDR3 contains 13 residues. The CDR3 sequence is CATTDPSSYEQYF. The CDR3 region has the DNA TGTGCCACGACAGACCCGAGCTCCTACGAGCAGTACTTC.